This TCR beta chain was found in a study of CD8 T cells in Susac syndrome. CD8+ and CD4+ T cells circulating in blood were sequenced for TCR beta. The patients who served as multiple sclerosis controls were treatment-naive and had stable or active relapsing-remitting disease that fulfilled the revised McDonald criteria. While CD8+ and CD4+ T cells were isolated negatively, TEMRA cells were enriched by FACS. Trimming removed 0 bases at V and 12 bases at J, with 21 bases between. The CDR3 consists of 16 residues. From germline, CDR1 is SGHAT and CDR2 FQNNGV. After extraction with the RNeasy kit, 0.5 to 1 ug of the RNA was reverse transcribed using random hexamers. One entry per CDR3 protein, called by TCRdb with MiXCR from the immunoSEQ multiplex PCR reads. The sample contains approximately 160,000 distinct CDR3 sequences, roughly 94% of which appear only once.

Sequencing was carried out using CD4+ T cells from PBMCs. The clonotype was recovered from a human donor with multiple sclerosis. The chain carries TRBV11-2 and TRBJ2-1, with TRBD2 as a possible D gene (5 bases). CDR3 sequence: CASSLDPLLGRIGQFF. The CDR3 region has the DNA TGTGCCAGCAGCTTAGATCCCTTACTAGGTCGGATCGGGCAGTTCTTC.